This paragraph reports one T cell receptor beta chain. Its antigen is still unknown. One end of the junction fails to match germline, which may point to a read error. The data belong to a study of tumor-infiltrating lymphocytes in primary liver carcinoma. Study context: Male and female patients aged 30 to 69 years made up the cohort. Study-wide findings and caveats: Top-250-clone fractions were significantly higher in tumors than in blood (p = 0.039).

Both RNA and DNA were isolated together from around 20-30 mg of bulk tissue that had not been sorted. This CDR3 is 16 amino acids long. The germline CDR1 and CDR2 sequences are SGHTS and YDEGEE. Priming with a constant-region primer yielded TCR beta cDNA from around 0.45 ug total RNA. Libraries for TCR beta were built through three nested multiplex PCR rounds, which together made up a slightly modified ARM-PCR procedure. TRBV1-TRBV30 forward primers paired with a C-beta reverse primer drove the first two PCR rounds, about 9 cycles each. TCRdb passed the multiplex PCR reads through MiXCR, listing each CDR3 protein once. The table lists tens of thousands of distinct CDR3 sequences, more than 70% of them singletons, with 38% in the top ten.

The receptor's source is a woman aged 25 to 45 with primary liver carcinoma and hepatitis B virus infection. Sequenced input: tumor-adjacent normal liver tissue. The chain recombines TRBV5-8 with TRBJ2-6; D gene ambiguous. CDR3 amino acids: CTSTMTGFSWASVLTF. Written as DNA, the CDR3 is TGTACCAGCACCATGACGGGCTTCTCTTGGGCCAGCGTCCTGACTTTC. The full variable domain, in which reference TRBV5-8 and TRBJ2-6 provide the parts outside the CDR3, is EAGVTQSPTHLIKTRGQQATLRCSPISGHTSVYWYQQALGLGLQFLLWYDEGEERNRGNFPPRFSGRQFPNYSSELNVNALELEDSALYLCTSTMTGFSWASVLTFGAGSRLTVL.